The 9 T cell receptor beta chains in this list originate from one sample, sequenced in a study of T cells in Graves' hyperthyroidism and ophthalmopathy. It was RNA transcripts that yielded the amplified TCR beta CDR3 regions. During a first-round RT-PCR of the TCR CDR3, the HTBI primer set was used. TCRdb recomputed calls from the multiplex PCR reads with MiXCR, one row per CDR3 protein. The table shows around 530,000 distinct CDR3 sequences, with 15% to 20% occurring only once. The sample comprised blood. The receptors come from a woman aged 18-29 years with Graves' ophthalmopathy.

V usage is TRBV29-1 and J usage is TRBJ1-1, with D possibly TRBD1 on 5 matching bases. The germline V gene has CDR1 SQVTM and CDR2 ANQGSEA. Trimming removed 4 bases from V and 4 bases from J, with 13 bases in between. This CDR3 is built from 13 residues. CDR3 amino acids: CSVVPRVSTEAFF. CDR3 nucleotide sequence: TGCAGCGTTGTACCCAGGGTTTCCACTGAAGCTTTCTTT.

Remarks on this clonotype: A read error may produce the germline difference seen at one junction end. The J gene is TRBJ2-5, the V gene TRBV6-8, with TRBD2 matching 11 bases. The CDR3 spans 17 residues. Germline V gene sequence: CDR1 MNHGY, CDR2 SAAAGT. CDR3 in DNA: TGTGCCAGCAGTGACTCCCTAGCGGGGGGTTATAAAGAGACCCAGTACTTC. Its translation is CASSDSLAGGYKETQYF.

This clonotype was counted a few times. This chain uses TRBV7-3 with TRBJ2-1; 11 positions match TRBD2. The CDR3 loop spans 18 amino acids. The V and J ends lost 0 bases and 5 bases, in that order; junction bases with no gene match: 9. Germline assignment: CDR1 SGHTA and CDR2 FQGTGA. The CDR3: CASSLTSLAGGPHNEQFF. The CDR3 region has the DNA TGTGCCAGCAGCTTAACGTCCCTAGCGGGGGGCCCCCACAATGAGCAGTTCTTC. The full variable domain, with the rest looked up from reference TRBV7-3 and TRBJ2-1, is GAGVSQTPSNKVTEKGKYVELRCDPISGHTALYWYRQSLGQGPEFLIYFQGTGAADDSGLPNDRFFAVRPEGSVSTLKIQRTERGDSAVYLCASSLTSLAGGPHNEQFFGPGTRLTVL.

Many counts were recorded for this clonotype. This sequence joins TRBV3-1 and TRBJ2-2; 12 bases map to TRBD2. The junction had 11 bases not matched to a gene; V was cut back by 3 bases and J by 3 bases. There are 19 residues in the CDR3. Germline V lookup: CDR1 LGHDT, CDR2 YNNKEL (reference sequence). CDR3 sequence reads: CASSHEARLAGVYTGELFF. Written as DNA, the CDR3 is TGTGCCAGCAGCCACGAAGCCCGACTAGCGGGGGTGTACACCGGGGAGCTGTTTTTT.

This clonotype has a count of ten or more. The chain carries TRBV6-2 or TRBV6-3 and TRBJ2-1; D is unclear. Germline V CDR1 and CDR2: MNHEY, SVGEGT. V lost 2 bases and J 5 bases, leaving 7 bases between the germline ends. The CDR3 extends over 13 amino acids. The CDR3 sequence: CASSYHRDNEQFF. In nucleotides, the CDR3 is TGTGCCAGCAGTTACCACAGAGACAATGAGCAGTTCTTC.

The chain employs TRBV25-1 and TRBJ1-1; D not resolved. Germline V gene sequence: CDR1 MGHDK, CDR2 SYGVNS. This CDR3 region has 13 residues. Trimming took off 7 bases at V and 1 base at J, with 10 bases between the two ends. The CDR3 nucleotides read TGTGCCAGCACACCACAGAGGAACACTGAAGCTTTCTTT. As protein: CASTPQRNTEAFF.

This clonotype was recorded many times. The chain couples TRBV10-3 to TRBJ2-7; 8 positions agree with TRBD2. V shed 10 bases, J shed 5 bases, and the junction held 13 bases outside the gene matches. The CDR3 has 14 amino acids. Germline V gene lookup returns CDR1 ENHRY and CDR2 SYGVKD. Here the CDR3 reads CATGPWREEHEQYF. CDR3 DNA: TGTGCCACCGGCCCGTGGCGGGAGGAGCACGAGCAGTACTTC.

This clonotype was detected many times. The chain joins TRBV30 to TRBJ2-5; D possibly matches TRBD1 or TRBD2 (5 bases each). Between the trimmed V and J ends, which lost 2 bases and 4 bases, there was a span of 14 bases. The CDR3 loop spans 14 amino acids. CDR1 and CDR2 from the germline V gene are GTSNPN and SVGIG (reference sequence). The CDR3 reads CAWSKGTRGETQYF. The CDR3 bases are TGTGCCTGGAGTAAGGGGACCCGGGGAGAGACCCAGTACTTC.

This clonotype has a count of ten or more. DNA of the CDR3: TGTGCCAGCAGTCCCGGGGGCGCGTATGGCTACACCTTC. Translating gives CASSPGGAYGYTF. This chain connects TRBV28 to TRBJ1-2; possibly TRBD1 for D (6 bases). The CDR3 extends over 13 amino acids. Germline CDR1 is MDHEN and CDR2 is SYDVKM. V lost 5 bases to trimming and J lost 5 bases, with 12 bases between them.